Below, one TCR beta chain is given with its context. Its antigen is still unknown. The CDR3 is made up of 10 amino acids. V lost 6 bases, J lost 11 bases, and 13 bases lay in between. From germline, CDR1 is SQVTM and CDR2 ANQGSEA. The record originates from a study of T cell responses to AZD1222 COVID-19 vaccine. Study observations and caveats: With two AZD1222 doses given, Spike-specific TCR breadth and depth both rose. Reports say nearly half of spike-specific TCRs go after unmutated variant regions.

Sequencing was performed with immunoSEQ multiplex PCR; in TCRdb, only in-frame clones are kept and a portion is missing. The sample lists roughly 54,000 clones; 89% were seen once. The TCR sequence derives from an adult who received the AZD1222 COVID-19 vaccine. V and J are TRBV29-1 and TRBJ1-1; weak D call: TRBD1 (5 bases). The sequencing here drew on peripheral blood, taken 28 days after the second AZD1222 dose. This CDR3 is CSVPGTPAFF. The CDR3 nucleotides read TGCAGCGTGCCCGGGACCCCCGCTTTCTTT.